The clone carrying this TCR beta chain was seen repeatedly, ten times or more. Its antigen is still unknown. The data derive from a study of tumor-infiltrating lymphocytes in primary liver carcinoma. Study observations and caveats: Representation across all five tumor regions was limited to only about 7-25% of top clones.

RNA and DNA were co-extracted from about 19-30 mg of unsorted bulk tissue. Surgical resection treated primary liver carcinoma in the patients. Chronic HBV infection was present in the patients, who were treatment-naive. TCR beta cDNA was reverse-transcribed from about 500 ng of total RNA. The reaction used a constant-region primer and ProtoScript II reverse transcriptase. Library construction for TCR beta comprised three nested multiplex PCR rounds performed with slightly modified ARM-PCR. Primers for the first two PCR rounds were TRBV1-TRBV30 forward primers and a C-beta reverse primer (approximately 10 cycles per round). A single record per CDR3 protein comes from TCRdb applying MiXCR to the multiplex PCR reads. Found here are 75,000 or so distinct CDR3 sequences, nearly 70% of them singletons; the top ten hold roughly a quarter. The CDR3 is 15 residues long. V gave up 6 bases and J gave up 5 bases, with 17 bases separating them.

This TCR was recovered from a man between 40 and 49 years old with primary liver carcinoma and hepatitis B virus infection. The V call is TRBV12-3 or TRBV12-4, the J call TRBJ2-1, with D maybe TRBD1 (6 bases). The sample was liver tumor tissue from sampling region 4. As to subset: tumor region T4, right-lateral pole. CDR3 protein: CASSPPQGTHNEQFF. In nucleotides, the CDR3 is TGTGCCAGCAGCCCTCCACAGGGTACTCACAATGAGCAGTTCTTC.